These T cell receptor beta chains were read from a single sample in a study of tumor-infiltrating lymphocytes in primary liver carcinoma. TCRdb used MiXCR to reprocess the multiplex PCR reads, holding one entry per CDR3 protein. The profile shows 250,000 to 350,000 distinct CDR3 sequences, approximately 54% of them singletons. Source material: peripheral blood. The receptors originated from a woman younger than 45 with primary liver carcinoma and hepatitis B virus infection. CDR3s include the opening cysteine and the closing phenylalanine or tryptophan. A D gene is named only where the DNA matches it firmly. Expanded clones get a size class; other rows say once, few or many, or leave the size out.

J gene: TRBJ2-7
clone size: .
V gene: TRBV5-6
D gene: .
CDR3 DNA: TGTGCCAGCAGCTGGATAGCTTCCGAGCAGTACTTC
CDR3 protein: CASSWIASEQYF

J gene: TRBJ2-5
clone size: many
V gene: TRBV29-1
D gene: .
CDR3 DNA: TGCAGCGTTGAAGCCTGGGAGACCCAGTACTTC
CDR3 protein: CSVEAWETQYF

J gene: TRBJ1-4
clone size: .
V gene: TRBV4-2
D gene: TRBD1
CDR3 DNA: TGTGCCAGCAGCCAATGGGACAGTAATGAAAAACTGTTTTTT
CDR3 protein: CASSQWDSNEKLFF

J gene: TRBJ2-2
clone size: .
V gene: TRBV28
D gene: .
CDR3 DNA: TGTGTCAGCAGTCTGGCCCACGGGGAGCTGTTTTTT
CDR3 protein: CVSSLAHGELFF

J gene: TRBJ1-5
clone size: .
V gene: TRBV6-6
D gene: TRBD1
CDR3 DNA: TGTGCCAGCAGGGGACAGGGGGGTCAGCCCCAGCATTTT
CDR3 protein: CASRGQGGQPQHF

J gene: TRBJ2-6
clone size: .
V gene: TRBV11-2
D gene: .
CDR3 DNA: TGTGTCAGCAGCTTAGATCGTGGGCCCAACGTCCTGACTTTC
CDR3 protein: CVSSLDRGPNVLTF

J gene: TRBJ2-7
clone size: .
V gene: TRBV19
D gene: .
CDR3 DNA: TGTGCCAGTAGCGGGGGCCACGAGCAGTACTTC
CDR3 protein: CASSGGHEQYF

J gene: TRBJ2-1
clone size: few
V gene: TRBV6-6
D gene: .
CDR3 DNA: TGTGCCAGCAGTCTAGGGGGGCAGGGACCGAACAATGAGCAGTTCTTC
CDR3 protein: CASSLGGQGPNNEQFF

J gene: TRBJ2-7
clone size: .
V gene: TRBV11-2
D gene: TRBD2
CDR3 DNA: TGTGCCAGCAGCTTTCCCGAAGGCGGGAGCGGCGACAAGCAGTACTTC
CDR3 protein: CASSFPEGGSGDKQYF

J gene: TRBJ2-5
clone size: many
V gene: TRBV4-1
D gene: TRBD2
CDR3 DNA: TGCGCCAGCAGCCATCCGATAGCGGGCCACCAAGAGACCCAGTACTTC
CDR3 protein: CASSHPIAGHQETQYF

J gene: TRBJ2-7
clone size: few
V gene: TRBV4-2
D gene: TRBD2
CDR3 DNA: TGTGCCAGCAGCCCCGCGGCTAGCGGGAGGTTCGAGCAGTACTTC
CDR3 protein: CASSPAASGRFEQYF

J gene: TRBJ2-4
clone size: .
V gene: TRBV6-5
D gene: .
CDR3 DNA: TGTGCCAGCAGTTACTCATCCCATTTAGCCAAAAACATTCAGTACTTC
CDR3 protein: CASSYSSHLAKNIQYF

J gene: TRBJ1-2
clone size: .
V gene: TRBV18
D gene: TRBD1
CDR3 DNA: TGTGCCAGCTCACCTATGGCTCCCGGGACAGGGAAGGTTTTTGGCTACACCTTC
CDR3 protein: CASSPMAPGTGKVFGYTF

J gene: TRBJ1-4
clone size: many
V gene: TRBV13
D gene: .
CDR3 DNA: TGTGCCAGCAAGCAGGCCGGCGAAAAACTGTTTTTT
CDR3 protein: CASKQAGEKLFF

J gene: TRBJ1-2
clone size: .
V gene: TRBV6-5
D gene: TRBD1
CDR3 DNA: TGTGCCAGCATTGGAACAGGGGTTTATGGCTACACCTTC
CDR3 protein: CASIGTGVYGYTF

J gene: TRBJ2-1
clone size: few
V gene: TRBV6-2/TRBV6-3
D gene: TRBD1
CDR3 DNA: TGTGCCAGCAGTTCTCCCGGGACAGGGGTCAATGAGCAGTTCTTC
CDR3 protein: CASSSPGTGVNEQFF

J gene: TRBJ1-1
clone size: .
V gene: TRBV4-1
D gene: .
CDR3 DNA: TGCGCCAGCAGCCGACTGACAGAGGTCACTGAAGCTTTCTTT
CDR3 protein: CASSRLTEVTEAFF

J gene: TRBJ1-6
clone size: .
V gene: TRBV7-9
D gene: .
CDR3 DNA: TGTGCCAGCAGCCTCACAGGGATCACCCTCCACTTT
CDR3 protein: CASSLTGITLHF

J gene: TRBJ2-2
clone size: .
V gene: TRBV6-1
D gene: .
CDR3 DNA: TGTGCCAGCAAACAATTGTTAGGGAGTTCAACCCGGGAGCTGTTTTTT
CDR3 protein: CASKQLLGSSTRELFF

J gene: TRBJ2-5
clone size: .
V gene: TRBV6-5
D gene: TRBD2
CDR3 DNA: TGTGCCAGCAGTTACTCGGTAAGCGGGAGGCCGGAGACCCAGTACTTC
CDR3 protein: CASSYSVSGRPETQYF

J gene: TRBJ2-2
clone size: few
V gene: TRBV7-8
D gene: TRBD2
CDR3 DNA: TGTGCCAGCAGGGGCGAGCGGGAGGGCCAGATTCAATTCAAGTTCGCGAACACCGGGGAGCTGTTTTTT
CDR3 protein: CASRGEREGQIQFKFANTGELFF

J gene: TRBJ1-2
clone size: many
V gene: TRBV4-1
D gene: TRBD1
CDR3 DNA: TGCGCCAGCAGCCAAGCAGCCGGACAGGGGAGAATGGGCTACACCTTC
CDR3 protein: CASSQAAGQGRMGYTF

J gene: TRBJ2-2
clone size: .
V gene: TRBV6-2/TRBV6-3
D gene: .
CDR3 DNA: TGTGCCAGCAGTTCGCAGACTCCGGGGACCGGGGAGCTGTTTTTT
CDR3 protein: CASSSQTPGTGELFF

J gene: TRBJ1-2
clone size: few
V gene: TRBV6-6
D gene: TRBD1
CDR3 DNA: TGTGCCAGCAGTTCAAGAGACAGGGTAGAAGGCTACACCTTC
CDR3 protein: CASSSRDRVEGYTF

J gene: TRBJ2-1
clone size: many
V gene: TRBV4-1
D gene: TRBD2
CDR3 DNA: TGCGCCAGCAGCCAAGGGACTAGCTACAATGAGCAGTTCTTC
CDR3 protein: CASSQGTSYNEQFF

J gene: TRBJ2-2
clone size: .
V gene: TRBV6-1
D gene: .
CDR3 DNA: TGTGCCAGCAGTGGAGTAGCGCCCAACTTGAACACCGGGGAGCTGTTTTTT
CDR3 protein: CASSGVAPNLNTGELFF

J gene: TRBJ2-3
clone size: few
V gene: TRBV7-7
D gene: .
CDR3 DNA: TGTGCTAGCGATGGAGGGTTGTCAGATACGCAGTATTTT
CDR3 protein: CASDGGLSDTQYF

J gene: TRBJ2-1
clone size: .
V gene: TRBV14
D gene: TRBD2
CDR3 DNA: TGTGCCAGCAGCCCTCTGACTAGCGGGAGCGGGAGGAAGCACTTCTTC
CDR3 protein: CASSPLTSGSGRKHFF

J gene: TRBJ1-2
clone size: .
V gene: TRBV24-1
D gene: .
CDR3 DNA: TGTGCCTCAGAGGGGGACTCCTTCTCTGGCTACACCTTC
CDR3 protein: CASEGDSFSGYTF

J gene: TRBJ2-7
clone size: .
V gene: TRBV28
D gene: .
CDR3 DNA: TGTGCCAGCGGGGAACAGGTCCTGGGGCAGTACTTC
CDR3 protein: CASGEQVLGQYF

J gene: TRBJ1-2
clone size: .
V gene: TRBV28
D gene: .
CDR3 DNA: TGTGCCTGCAGTCAAATGCCGACCAACCATGGCTACACCTTC
CDR3 protein: CACSQMPTNHGYTF

J gene: TRBJ2-3
clone size: .
V gene: TRBV12-5
D gene: TRBD2
CDR3 DNA: TGTGCTAGTGGACGAGGACTAGCGGGAGTAGGGTTAGCAGATACGCGGTATTTT
CDR3 protein: CASGRGLAGVGLADTRYF

J gene: TRBJ2-7
clone size: few
V gene: TRBV4-1
D gene: TRBD2
CDR3 DNA: TGCGCCAGCAGCCAACCGGGACTAGGGGAGCAGTACTTC
CDR3 protein: CASSQPGLGEQYF

J gene: TRBJ2-1
clone size: .
V gene: TRBV13
D gene: TRBD1
CDR3 DNA: TGTGCTAGCAGCTCTACCGGGACAGCCAATGAGCAGTTCTTC
CDR3 protein: CASSSTGTANEQFF

J gene: TRBJ2-1
clone size: few
V gene: TRBV12-3/TRBV12-4
D gene: .
CDR3 DNA: TGTGCCAGCAGGTCAGGGGACAAATACAATGAGCAGTTCTTC
CDR3 protein: CASRSGDKYNEQFF

J gene: TRBJ2-7
clone size: .
V gene: TRBV11-2
D gene: .
CDR3 DNA: TGTGCCAGCAGGTTAGTAGTCTGTAAATACGAGCAGTACTTC
CDR3 protein: CASRLVVCKYEQYF

J gene: TRBJ2-1
clone size: .
V gene: TRBV28
D gene: .
CDR3 DNA: TGTGCCAGCAGTTCCCCAGGGGGGTCCTACAATGAGCAGTTCTTC
CDR3 protein: CASSSPGGSYNEQFF

J gene: TRBJ2-2
clone size: .
V gene: TRBV6-5
D gene: TRBD1
CDR3 DNA: TGTGCCAGCAGTTACTCGTTGGGATACAGGGGGCCCGGGGAGCTGTTTTTT
CDR3 protein: CASSYSLGYRGPGELFF

J gene: TRBJ2-6
clone size: few
V gene: TRBV28
D gene: .
CDR3 DNA: TGTGCCAGCAGTTCAGAAGGTGCTGGGGCCAACGTCCTGACTTTC
CDR3 protein: CASSSEGAGANVLTF